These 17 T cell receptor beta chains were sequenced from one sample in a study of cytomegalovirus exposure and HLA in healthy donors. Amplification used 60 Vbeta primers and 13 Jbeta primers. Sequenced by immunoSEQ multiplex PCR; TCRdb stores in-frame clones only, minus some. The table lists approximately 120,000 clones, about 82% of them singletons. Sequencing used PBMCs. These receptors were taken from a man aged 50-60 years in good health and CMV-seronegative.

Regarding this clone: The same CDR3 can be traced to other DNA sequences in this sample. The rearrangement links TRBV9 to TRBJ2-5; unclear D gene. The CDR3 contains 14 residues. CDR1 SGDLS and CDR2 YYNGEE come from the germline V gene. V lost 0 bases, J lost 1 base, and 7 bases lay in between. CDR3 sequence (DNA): TGTGCCAGCAGCGTAGCGGGTGGCCAAGAGACCCAGTACTTC. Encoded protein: CASSVAGGQETQYF.

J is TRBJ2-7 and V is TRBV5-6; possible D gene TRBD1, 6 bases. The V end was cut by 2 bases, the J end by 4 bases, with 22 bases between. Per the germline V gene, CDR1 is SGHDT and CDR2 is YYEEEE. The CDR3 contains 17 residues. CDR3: CASSLGSTRGRSYEQYV. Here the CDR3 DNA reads TGTGCCAGCAGCTTAGGCAGCACCAGGGGCCGTTCTTACGAGCAGTACGTC.

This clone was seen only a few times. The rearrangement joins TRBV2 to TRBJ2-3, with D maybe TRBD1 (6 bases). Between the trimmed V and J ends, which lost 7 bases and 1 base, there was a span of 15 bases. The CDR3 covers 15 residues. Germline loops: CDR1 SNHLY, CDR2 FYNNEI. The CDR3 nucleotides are TGTGCCAGCACCGCCGGGTGGGGGCGCACAGATACGCAGTATTTT. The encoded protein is CASTAGWGRTDTQYF.

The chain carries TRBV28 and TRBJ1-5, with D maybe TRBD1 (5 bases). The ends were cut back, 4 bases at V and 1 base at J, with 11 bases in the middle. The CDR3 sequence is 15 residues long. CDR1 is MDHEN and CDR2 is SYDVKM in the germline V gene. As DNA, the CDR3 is TGTGCCAGCAGTTCTAACAGGATAAGCAATCAGCCCCAGCATTTT. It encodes CASSSNRISNQPQHF.

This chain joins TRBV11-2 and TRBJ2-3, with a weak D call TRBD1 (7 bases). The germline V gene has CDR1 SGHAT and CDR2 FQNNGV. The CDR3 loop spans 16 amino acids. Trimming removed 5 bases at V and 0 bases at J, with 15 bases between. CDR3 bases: TGTGCCAGCAGCCAGCGGACAGGACTAAGCACAGATACGCAGTATTTT. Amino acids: CASSQRTGLSTDTQYF.

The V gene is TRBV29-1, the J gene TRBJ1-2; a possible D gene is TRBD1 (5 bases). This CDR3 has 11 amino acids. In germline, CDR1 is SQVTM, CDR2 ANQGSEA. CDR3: CGGEVNYGYTF. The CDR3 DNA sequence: TGCGGGGGGGAGGTCAACTATGGCTACACCTTC.

CDR3 sequence reads: CASSRTGGGYTF. Here the CDR3 DNA reads TGTGCCAGCAGTCGGACAGGGGGCGGCTACACCTTC. The rearrangement uses TRBV2 and TRBJ1-2; 11 bases agree with TRBD1. The CDR3 has 12 residues. CDR1 and CDR2 from the germline V gene are SNHLY and FYNNEI. V shed 5 bases, J shed 8 bases, and the junction held 1 base outside the gene matches.

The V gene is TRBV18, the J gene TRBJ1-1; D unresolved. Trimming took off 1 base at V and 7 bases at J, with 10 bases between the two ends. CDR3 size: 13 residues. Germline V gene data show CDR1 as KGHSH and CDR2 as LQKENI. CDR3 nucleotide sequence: TGTGCCAGCTCACCACGGCCAGATAATGAAGCTTTCTTT. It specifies CASSPRPDNEAFF.

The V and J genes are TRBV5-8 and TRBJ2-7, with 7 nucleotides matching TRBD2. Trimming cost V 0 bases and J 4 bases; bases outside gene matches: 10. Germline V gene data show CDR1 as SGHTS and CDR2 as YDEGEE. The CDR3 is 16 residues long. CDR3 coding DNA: TGTGCCAGCAGCTTGGCTCTACCGGCAGCGGGGTACGAGCAGTACTTC. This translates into CASSLALPAAGYEQYF.

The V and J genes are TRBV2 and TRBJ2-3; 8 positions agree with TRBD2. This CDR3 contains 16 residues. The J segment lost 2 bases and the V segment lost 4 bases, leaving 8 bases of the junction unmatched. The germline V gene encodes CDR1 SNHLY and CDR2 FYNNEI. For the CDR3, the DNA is TGTGCCAGCAGTGCAGAAGGACTAGCTAACACAGATACGCAGTATTTT. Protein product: CASSAEGLANTDTQYF.

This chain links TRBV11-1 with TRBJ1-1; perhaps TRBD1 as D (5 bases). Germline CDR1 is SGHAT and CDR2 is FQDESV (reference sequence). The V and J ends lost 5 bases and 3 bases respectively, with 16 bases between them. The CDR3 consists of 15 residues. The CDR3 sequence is CASSTQQVWDTEAFF. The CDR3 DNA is TGTGCCAGCAGCACCCAACAGGTCTGGGACACTGAAGCTTTCTTT.

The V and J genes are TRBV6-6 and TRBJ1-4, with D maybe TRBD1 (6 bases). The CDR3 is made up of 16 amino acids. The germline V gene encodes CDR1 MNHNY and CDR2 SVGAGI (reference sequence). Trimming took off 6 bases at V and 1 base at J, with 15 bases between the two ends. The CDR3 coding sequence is TGTGCCAGCAGAGGCCGGGACACCCTAACTAATGAAAAACTGTTTTTT. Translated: CASRGRDTLTNEKLFF.

In nucleotides, the CDR3 is TGCAGCGTCGCAAAAGGGGACTATGGCTACACCTTC. Protein sequence: CSVAKGDYGYTF. The rearrangement uses TRBV29-1 and TRBJ1-2; D is perhaps TRBD1 (5 bases). Trimming stripped 6 bases from V and 3 bases from J, with 11 bases between. This CDR3 has 12 residues. The germline gives CDR1 SQVTM, CDR2 ANQGSEA.

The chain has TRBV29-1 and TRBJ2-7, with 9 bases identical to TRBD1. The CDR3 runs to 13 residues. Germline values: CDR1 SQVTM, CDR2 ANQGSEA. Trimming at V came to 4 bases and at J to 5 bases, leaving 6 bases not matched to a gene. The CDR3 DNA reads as TGCAGCGTTGCGTGGGACAGGGTGAACGAGCAGTACTTC. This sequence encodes CSVAWDRVNEQYF.

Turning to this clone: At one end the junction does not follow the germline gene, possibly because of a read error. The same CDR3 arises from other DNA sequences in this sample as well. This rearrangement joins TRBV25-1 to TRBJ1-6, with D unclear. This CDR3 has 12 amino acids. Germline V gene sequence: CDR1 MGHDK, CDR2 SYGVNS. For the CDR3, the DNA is TGCTTGAACAGCTCCTATAATTCACCTCTCCACTTT. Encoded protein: CLNSSYNSPLHF.

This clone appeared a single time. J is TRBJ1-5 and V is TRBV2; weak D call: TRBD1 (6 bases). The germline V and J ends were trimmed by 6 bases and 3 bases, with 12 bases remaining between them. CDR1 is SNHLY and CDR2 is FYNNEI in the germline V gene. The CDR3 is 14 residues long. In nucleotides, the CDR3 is TGTGCCAGCAGGGGCAACAGGGACAATCAGCCCCAGCATTTT. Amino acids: CASRGNRDNQPQHF.

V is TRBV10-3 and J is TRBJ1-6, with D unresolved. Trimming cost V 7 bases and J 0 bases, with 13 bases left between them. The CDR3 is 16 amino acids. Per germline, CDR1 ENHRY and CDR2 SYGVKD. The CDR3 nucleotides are TGTGCCATCAAGGAGGCGGGGAGCTCCTATAATTCACCCCTCCACTTT. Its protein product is CAIKEAGSSYNSPLHF.